This T cell receptor beta chain was identified during a study of blood T cell repertoires in COVID-19 (dated by TCRdb to about 2020). The study in broad terms: Collaborator samples came from the United States, Italy and Spain and covered acute and convalescent phases of COVID-19. Deeply sampled blood TCRbeta repertoires from subjects exposed to, actively infected with, or recovered from COVID-19 were included in the dataset. The prospective study material was composed of cDNA or gDNA derived from T cells, B-cell-depleted T cells, or PBMCs. A de-identified subject ID, COVID-19 status, age in years and sex were almost always included in the sample metadata. A freely available public database, intended as a resource for researchers studying the immune response to SARS-CoV-2, is where the repertoires were released. Samples were obtained from the ongoing ImmuneRACE study (first 160 participants) and from 950 to 1,500 subjects provided by 6 global collaborators. Where available, HLA class I and class II types were obtained from metadata supplied by the sample provider rather than from assay-based typing.

Summary of the overall study and its limitations: How much clinical and demographic metadata was included differed by source and by participant, and the metadata was provided uncurated.

Whole blood was collected in K2EDTA tubes by collaborating institutions according to the institutions' own protocols. Collaborator samples were shipped for TCRbeta analysis as frozen whole blood, isolated PBMCs, or DNA extracted from either sample type. TCRbeta CDR3 regions were amplified from genomic DNA using the immunoSEQ Assay, a bias-controlled multiplex PCR. On the study's bioinformatics: Nucleated cell counts per sample were estimated from amplification of reference gene primers within the assay. To quantify the absolute abundance of each unique TCRbeta CDR3 rearrangement, sequence reads were collapsed and filtered. For each sample, productive Simpson clonality was calculated by taking the square root of Simpson's diversity index across productive rearrangements. The table comes from immuneACCESS by way of TCRdb, which keeps in-frame sequences with V and J called. Part of the clones is missing from these tables; in studies checked, under half for an unresolved V gene and the rest for unknown reasons. Clone size and the V and J calls come from that table; the DNA yielded D and trimming. This sample holds roughly 71,000 clones; 85% were observed only once. Roughly 25% of the sample lies in the top ten.

A word on this clone: The antigen this receptor binds is unknown. No much larger clonotype is one base removed from it; base qualities were not supplied.

The cysteine opens and the phenylalanine closes a CDR3 of 14 amino acids. The read is trimmed to its CDR3 DNA, 42 bases read in frame from base 1. CDR1 and CDR2 are drawn from the germline V gene: SGHRS, YFSETQ. A distance of 16 bases separates the germline ends of V and J, which lose 2 bases and 8 bases respectively. The clonotype was recovered from a man in his fifties with acute or convalescent COVID-19. Recombination linked TRBV5-1 to TRBJ1-2; the best D guess is TRBD1, with 5 bases matching. The sample comprised peripheral blood. The bases read TGCGCCAGCAGCTTTGGGCAGGAGGGGCAAGGCTACACCTTC. Protein translation: CASSFGQEGQGYTF.